Below, 29 T cell receptor beta chains from the same sample are listed, as sequenced in a study of cytomegalovirus exposure and HLA in healthy donors. This PCR relied on a set of 60 Vbeta primers and 13 Jbeta primers. The protocol was immunoSEQ multiplex PCR, while the TCRdb copy is restricted to in-frame clones and leaves out a portion. The data hold some 80,000 clones, with approximately 80% observed a single time. Sequencing was performed on PBMCs. These receptors were taken from a man between 50 and 59 years old in good health and CMV-seronegative.

The chain combines TRBV5-1 with TRBJ2-3; TRBD1 might be the D (6 bases). The CDR3 is 12 residues long. V was trimmed by 5 bases and J by 6 bases, leaving 10 bases between them. Germline assignment: CDR1 SGHRS and CDR2 YFSETQ. The CDR3 DNA is TGCGCCAGCAGGCAGGGGTTTGATACGCAGTATTTT. It codes for CASRQGFDTQYF.

The chain is built from TRBV7-2 and TRBJ2-6; D not certain. With 0 bases removed from V and 1 base from J, the gap between germline ends came to 4 bases. Looked up from germline, CDR1 is SGHTA and CDR2 is FQGNSA. This CDR3 has 15 residues. The CDR3 here is CASSLASSGANVLTF. The CDR3 coding sequence is TGTGCCAGCAGCTTAGCCTCGTCTGGGGCCAACGTCCTGACTTTC.

The rearrangement joins TRBV9 to TRBJ1-4; perhaps TRBD1 as D (6 bases). The CDR3 runs to 13 residues. Trimming removed 4 bases at V and 8 bases at J, with 12 bases between. Looked up from germline, CDR1 is SGDLS and CDR2 is YYNGEE. The CDR3 protein is CASSPGVWEKLFF. For the CDR3, the DNA is TGTGCCAGCAGCCCAGGGGTATGGGAAAAACTGTTTTTT.

The chain is built from TRBV7-3 and TRBJ2-1; 8 nucleotides match TRBD2. V shed 5 bases, J shed 15 bases, and the junction held 12 bases outside the gene matches. Germline loops: CDR1 SGHTA, CDR2 FQGTGA. The CDR3 runs to 13 residues. CDR3 loop: CASSPNSGGKGFF. The DNA for the CDR3 is TGTGCCAGCAGCCCCAACTCGGGGGGGAAGGGGTTCTTC.

The V gene is TRBV10-1, the J gene TRBJ2-5, with 8 bases that match TRBD2. Germline lookup yields CDR1 WNHNN and CDR2 SYGVQD (reference sequence). Unmatched junction bases numbered 2, after V lost 0 bases and J lost 2 bases. The CDR3 is 15 residues long. The chain's CDR3 is CASSESGLEQETQYF. DNA of the CDR3: TGCGCCAGCAGTGAGTCGGGACTAGAGCAAGAGACCCAGTACTTC.

The rearrangement links TRBV4-2 to TRBJ1-6; 7 bases line up with TRBD1. Germline CDR1 reads LGHNA; CDR2 reads YNFKEQ. Germline trimming cut 0 bases from V and 11 bases from J; bases unmatched to any gene: 10. CDR3 length equals 16 residues. The CDR3 here is CASSQDGTVSWAPLHF. CDR3 bases: TGTGCCAGCAGCCAAGATGGGACAGTCAGCTGGGCACCCCTCCACTTT.

The chain is built from TRBV5-4 and TRBJ2-5; 7 positions agree with TRBD2. Germline V lookup: CDR1 SGHNT, CDR2 YYREEE (reference sequence). CDR3 length: 14 residues. V trimming: 4 bases; J trimming: 5 bases; junction bases outside the gene matches: 8. CDR3 nucleotide sequence: TGTGCCAGCAGCCCCGACCCGACTAGCGAGACCCAGTACTTC. It yields the protein CASSPDPTSETQYF.

This clone turned up a few times. The CDR3 nucleotides are TGTGCCAGCAGCAAAGGAAGGCACCCCGGACAGGGTCGACTTAGCAATCAGCCCCAGCATTTT. This gives the protein CASSKGRHPGQGRLSNQPQHF. This chain joins TRBV21-1 and TRBJ1-5; the table's TRBD1 call for D was not verified on the DNA. TRBV21-1 is noted as a pseudogene. The CDR3 contains 21 residues.

This clone was seen more than once but under ten times. The genes are TRBV5-1 and TRBJ2-7, with TRBD2 as a possible D gene (5 bases). Germline CDR1 is SGHRS and CDR2 is YFSETQ. The CDR3 is 12 amino acids. V was clipped by 3 bases and J by 4 bases, with 8 bases between them. CDR3: CASSSSGYEQYF. The CDR3 bases are TGCGCCAGCAGCTCTTCGGGGTACGAGCAGTACTTC.

V is TRBV5-4 and J is TRBJ1-1; 9 nucleotides match TRBD1. The junction had 4 bases not matched to a gene; V was cut back by 4 bases and J by 6 bases. CDR3 size: 13 residues. The V gene's germline CDR1 is SGHNT and CDR2 YYREEE (reference sequence). CDR3: CASSPRQGAEAFF. The DNA for the CDR3 is TGTGCCAGCAGCCCCCGACAGGGGGCTGAAGCTTTCTTT.

This rearrangement joins TRBV12-5 to TRBJ1-2; 11 nucleotides match TRBD1. Germline V gene lookup returns CDR1 LGHNT and CDR2 FRNRAP. V shed 1 base, J shed 5 bases, and the junction held 6 bases outside the gene matches. This CDR3 is 16 amino acids long. CDR3 bases: TGTGCTAGTGGTTTGGGGACAGGGGGCGCGGGGTATGGCTACACCTTC. The encoded protein is CASGLGTGGAGYGYTF.

V is TRBV18 and J is TRBJ2-7; maybe TRBD2 (6 bases). Looked up from germline, CDR1 is KGHSH and CDR2 is LQKENI. This CDR3 is built from 15 residues. V dropped 3 bases and J dropped 6 bases, with 18 bases sitting between them. CDR3 coding DNA: TGTGCCAGCTCACCGGTGGAAGGCCCGCGGGGCGAGCAGTACTTC. Encoded protein: CASSPVEGPRGEQYF.

J is TRBJ1-2 and V is TRBV19; D gene uncertain. There are 14 residues in the CDR3. From germline, CDR1 is LNHDA and CDR2 SQIVND (reference sequence). V dropped 1 base and J dropped 4 bases, with 10 bases sitting between them. This CDR3 is CASSIGTGVYGYTF. The CDR3 DNA reads TGTGCCAGTAGTATAGGAACGGGAGTCTATGGCTACACCTTC.

Note on this clone: The same CDR3 can be traced to other DNA sequences in this sample. CDR3 sequence reads: CASSSLGQGDSYEQYF. The CDR3 nucleotides are TGTGCCAGCAGCTCGTTGGGCCAGGGGGACTCCTACGAGCAGTACTTC. The gene calls are TRBV11-2 and TRBJ2-7; TRBD1 matches at 7 bases. The junction had 9 bases not matched to a gene; V was cut back by 4 bases and J by 0 bases. Germline values: CDR1 SGHAT, CDR2 FQNNGV. This CDR3 region has 16 residues.

The chain joins TRBV6-1 to TRBJ1-5; D unclear. Germline CDR1 MNHNS, CDR2 SASEGT. Between the trimmed V and J ends, which lost 7 bases and 6 bases, there was a span of 13 bases. The CDR3 extends over 13 amino acids. CDR3 nucleotides: TGTGCCAGCATTGGTTCCCTCGGTCAGCCCCAGCATTTT. Translation gives CASIGSLGQPQHF.

The genes are TRBV18 and TRBJ1-5, with 11 bases that match TRBD1. The germline CDR1 and CDR2 sequences are KGHSH and LQKENI. The junction had 11 bases not matched to a gene; V was cut back by 3 bases and J by 7 bases. The CDR3 is made up of 17 amino acids. CDR3 region: CASSPTPSGTGGQPQHF. The CDR3, as DNA: TGTGCCAGCTCACCTACACCGTCAGGGACAGGGGGGCAGCCCCAGCATTTT.

The V gene is TRBV27, the J gene TRBJ2-3; possibly TRBD1 for D (6 bases). The CDR3 runs 14 residues. The germline CDR1 and CDR2 sequences are MNHEY and SMNVEV (reference sequence). Deletions cut 4 bases from V and 3 bases from J, with 11 bases between. CDR3: CASSSTGRTDTQYF. The CDR3 nucleotides read TGTGCCAGCAGTTCGACAGGACGAACAGATACGCAGTATTTT.

The rearrangement links TRBV2 to TRBJ2-3; 11 bases line up with TRBD2. The V gene's germline CDR1 is SNHLY and CDR2 FYNNEI. The V segment lost 7 bases and the J segment 1 base; nucleotides outside the gene matches: 4. The CDR3 length is 15 residues. CDR3 bases: TGTGCCAGCACGCTACTAGCGGGAGGCACAGATACGCAGTATTTT. This sequence encodes CASTLLAGGTDTQYF.

Note on this clone: Other DNA sequences in the same sample also yield this CDR3. V and J are TRBV7-3 and TRBJ2-3; D remains unclear. V was pared by 1 base and J by 5 bases, with 7 bases between. From germline, CDR1 is SGHTA and CDR2 FQGTGA. This CDR3 region has 13 residues. The CDR3 spells CASSLSSGDTQYF. The CDR3 DNA is TGTGCCAGCAGCTTAAGCTCAGGAGATACGCAGTATTTT.

The chain recombines TRBV6-1 with TRBJ1-2; 8 positions agree with TRBD1. Losses at the gene ends were 7 bases for V and 2 bases for J; bases not matched to a gene: 9. Per the germline V gene, CDR1 is MNHNS and CDR2 is SASEGT. This CDR3 contains 15 residues. CDR3 nucleotides: TGTGCCAGCACAACTGACAGGGGCGGAAACTATGGCTACACCTTC. Encoded protein: CASTTDRGGNYGYTF.

This rearrangement joins TRBV4-2 to TRBJ1-2; D call uncertain. The CDR3 is 16 amino acids. Trimming stripped 0 bases from V and 5 bases from J, with 16 bases between. Per germline, CDR1 LGHNA and CDR2 YNFKEQ. As DNA, the CDR3 is TGTGCCAGCAGCCAAGATATTACAGCTAATCAGTATGGCTACACCTTC. Amino acid sequence: CASSQDITANQYGYTF.

The chain employs TRBV11-2 and TRBJ2-1, with 7 positions matching TRBD2. Trimming cost V 4 bases and J 7 bases; bases outside gene matches: 16. The germline V gene encodes CDR1 SGHAT and CDR2 FQNNGV. The CDR3 loop spans 17 amino acids. The CDR3 region has the DNA TGTGCCAGCAGCTACTCACTAGCGTCTCCTGGAGGGAATGAGCAGTTCTTC. Its protein is CASSYSLASPGGNEQFF.

This clone is categorized as medium-sized (0.01 to 0.1%). The genes are TRBV4-1 and TRBJ2-6; D possibly corresponds to TRBD2 (5 bases). The CDR3 contains 16 residues. The V end lost 0 bases, the J end lost 0 bases, and 6 bases lay between the germline ends. Germline V gene sequence: CDR1 MGHRA, CDR2 YSYEKL. The CDR3 DNA reads TGCGCCAGCAGCCAAGATGGACTCTCTGGGGCCAACGTCCTGACTTTC. It codes for CASSQDGLSGANVLTF.

This clone was picked up one time. The gene calls are TRBV28 and TRBJ1-1, with D unresolved. The V and J ends lost 4 bases and 11 bases respectively, with 14 bases between them. The germline gives CDR1 MDHEN, CDR2 SYDVKM. The CDR3 sequence is 12 residues long. The CDR3 DNA sequence: TGTGCCAGCAGTTCCGCTATCCCGAGGGCTTTCTTT. It yields the protein CASSSAIPRAFF.

About this clone itself: Other DNA variants within this sample encode the same CDR3. J is TRBJ2-3 and V is TRBV11-1; TRBD2 agrees at 13 bases. Looked up from germline, CDR1 is SGHAT and CDR2 is FQDESV (reference sequence). The V gene end was trimmed by 5 bases and the J gene end by 0 bases; junction bases not matched to a gene: 5. This CDR3 contains 17 residues. CDR3 amino acids: CASSPGLAGESTDTQYF. The CDR3 coding sequence is TGTGCCAGCAGCCCCGGACTAGCGGGGGAGAGCACAGATACGCAGTATTTT.

There are a few counts of this clone. The V and J genes are TRBV7-2 and TRBJ1-5; D possibly corresponds to TRBD1 (5 bases). Per germline, CDR1 SGHTA and CDR2 FQGNSA. V was pared by 5 bases and J by 9 bases, with 14 bases between. The CDR3 is 13 residues long. This chain's CDR3 is CASSPGTARPQHF. The DNA for the CDR3 is TGTGCCAGCAGCCCCGGGACTGCGCGGCCCCAGCATTTT.

The chain links TRBV9 to TRBJ2-2; 8 bases are shared with TRBD1. The CDR3 sequence is 15 residues long. The V gene's germline CDR1 is SGDLS and CDR2 YYNGEE. V gave up 5 bases and J gave up 2 bases; unmatched junction bases: 5. DNA of the CDR3: TGTGCCAGCAGAGCCGGACAGGGAAACACCGGGGAGCTGTTTTTT. Protein product: CASRAGQGNTGELFF.

This rearrangement joins TRBV2 to TRBJ2-7, with a possible D match to TRBD1 (5 bases). CDR3 length: 15 amino acids. V lost 6 bases and J 2 bases, leaving 17 bases between the germline ends. Germline V gene lookup returns CDR1 SNHLY and CDR2 FYNNEI. Here the CDR3 reads CASSQTVLLAYEQYF. CDR3 in DNA: TGTGCCAGCAGCCAGACAGTATTACTGGCCTACGAGCAGTACTTC.

This clone was observed a single time. V is TRBV19 and J is TRBJ2-3; D not certain. The length of the CDR3 is 17 residues. Between the trimmed V and J ends, which lost 2 bases and 0 bases, there was a span of 15 bases. CDR1 and CDR2 (germline): LNHDA, SQIVND (reference sequence). CDR3 coding DNA: TGTGCCAGTAGTATAAATTGGGCGTATGATAGCACAGATACGCAGTATTTT. It is translated as CASSINWAYDSTDTQYF.